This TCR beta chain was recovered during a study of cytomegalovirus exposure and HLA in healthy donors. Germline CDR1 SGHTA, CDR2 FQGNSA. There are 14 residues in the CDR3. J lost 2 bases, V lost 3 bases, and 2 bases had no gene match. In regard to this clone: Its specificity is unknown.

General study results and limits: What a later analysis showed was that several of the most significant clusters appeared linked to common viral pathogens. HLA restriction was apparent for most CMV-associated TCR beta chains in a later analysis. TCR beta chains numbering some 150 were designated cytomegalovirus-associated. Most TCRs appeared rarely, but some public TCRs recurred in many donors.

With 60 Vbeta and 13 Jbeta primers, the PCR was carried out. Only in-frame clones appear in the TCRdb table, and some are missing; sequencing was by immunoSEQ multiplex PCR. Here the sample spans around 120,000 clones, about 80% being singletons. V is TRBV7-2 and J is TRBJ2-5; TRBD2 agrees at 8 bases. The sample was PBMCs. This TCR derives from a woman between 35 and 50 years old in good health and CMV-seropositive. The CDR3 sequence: CASSLPGGQETQYF. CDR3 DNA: TGTGCCAGCAGCTTGCCGGGGGGGCAAGAGACCCAGTACTTC.